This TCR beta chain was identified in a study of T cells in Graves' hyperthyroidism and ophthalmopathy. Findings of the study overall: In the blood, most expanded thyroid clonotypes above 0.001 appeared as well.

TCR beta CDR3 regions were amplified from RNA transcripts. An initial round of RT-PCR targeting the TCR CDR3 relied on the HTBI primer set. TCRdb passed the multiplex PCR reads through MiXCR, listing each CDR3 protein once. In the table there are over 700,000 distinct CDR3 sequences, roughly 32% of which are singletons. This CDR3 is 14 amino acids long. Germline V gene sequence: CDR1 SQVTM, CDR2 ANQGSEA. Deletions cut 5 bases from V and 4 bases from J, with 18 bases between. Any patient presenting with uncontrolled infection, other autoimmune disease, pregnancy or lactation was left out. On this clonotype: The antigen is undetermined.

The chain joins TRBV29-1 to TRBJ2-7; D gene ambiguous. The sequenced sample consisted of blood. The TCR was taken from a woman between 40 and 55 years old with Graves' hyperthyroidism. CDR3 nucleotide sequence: TGCAGCGTTAAACCTACGGAACGGGCTTACGAGCAGTACTTC. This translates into CSVKPTERAYEQYF.